This T cell receptor (beta chain) was recorded in a study of shared clonotypes between healthy human individuals (dated by TCRdb to between 2020 and 2021). Looking at the study overall: The cohort included a few men and a couple of women between 18 and 49 years of age. Libraries were prepared and TCR repertoires were sequenced by different laboratories using diverse techniques, in order to increase sequencing depth and limit assay-specific biases. Per donor, three plates each were used for CD4 naive and CD4 memory, two for CD8 naive, and one for CD8 memory. Between about 0.85 and 9.5 billion PBMCs per donor were obtained by leukapheresis. The study deeply sequenced blood TCR repertoires of 5 or 6 healthy adults to estimate repertoire size and the extent of clonotype sharing between individuals. Broad study findings and their caveats: Higher generation probabilities were observed for clonotypes shared by all four sorted-subset donors than for non-shared clonotypes. Pairwise subsampling indicated that sequencing depth was expected to affect the degree of clonotype sharing among donors. Rarefaction of sorted-subset datasets indicated incomplete sequencing despite the large sequencing depth. Because the study included only a small number of donors, the genetic and exposure-history diversity represented was limited. Sampling was restricted to blood, and TCR repertoires in tissue are likely to differ from TCR repertoires in blood. Sharing across four donors was observed for roughly 5.4% of naive CD4, around 3.5% of naive CD8, 2% to 2.5% of memory CD4, and 0.4% of memory CD8 clonotypes. Larger estimated clonotype richness was generally found for naive subsets than for memory subsets.

Trimming removed 4 bases from V and 1 base from J, leaving 16 bases between the germline ends. The CDR3 runs 16 residues from the cysteine to the phenylalanine. Just the 48-base CDR3 DNA is kept, in frame starting at base 1. For CDR1 and CDR2, the germline V gene lists SGHRS and YFSETQ. TCR CDR3 regions were amplified from genomic DNA by multiplex PCR using the deep immunoSEQ assay. Extracted genomic DNA from each cell subset was distributed evenly across all wells of several immunoSEQ 96-well plates, and each plate was treated as a replicate. For sorted subsets, 200 to 250 ng genomic DNA, equal to some 30,000 T cell genomes, was loaded into each replicate PCR. Purified libraries were quantified with a Qubit 3.0 fluorometer, sized on a Bioanalyzer 2100, and re-quantified with the KAPA Library Quantification kit. Each immunoSEQ 96-well plate was sequenced on its own single-read 150-cycle Illumina NextSeq 550 flow cell. Concerning the study's data processing: The immunoSEQ output contained only junctional sequences without quality scores, so filtering could not match that applied to full-length reads. To assign V/J genes and CDR3, sequences were annotated against IMGT germline references using PyIR, a Python wrapper for IgBLAST v1.9. Reads with weak V/J assignments (E-value above 1e-6), missing CDR3, stop codons, out-of-frame junctions, or ambiguous translated residues were removed. V3J clonotypes were defined as sequences sharing the same inferred V gene, J gene, and CDR3 amino acid sequence. Percentage overlap between repertoires was computed as shared unique clonotypes divided by the size of the smaller repertoire. Three approaches were used to assess repertoire richness: RTK rarefaction, the Chao1 estimator, and Recon v2.1 estimates of unobserved clonotypes. Generation probabilities were computed with OLGA for all TCRbeta clonotypes obtained by the gDNA method from four donors. This immuneACCESS table, as held by TCRdb, lists in-frame sequences with V and J called but not all clones. Of the missing ones, under half trace to an unresolved V gene in checked studies; the others have no known cause. V, J and clone size derive from that table, while D and trimming were established from the DNA sequence. Present in this sample are more than 550,000 clones, 72% of which were seen just once. Jointly, the top ten make up roughly 1.8% of the sample.

This clone was seen only a few times. Its antigen is currently not known. The sample holds no much larger clone one base away, and base qualities are not on file. Healthy HIV-negative adults with no recently reported acute infections or vaccinations were included as donors. All donors were Caucasian adults living in Nashville, Tennessee, USA. CD4+ T cells were enriched by magnetic negative selection; naive cells were then positively selected on CD45RA, and the negative fraction formed the memory subset. Blood was obtained by leukapheresis, after which PBMCs were separated by Ficoll-Histopaque density gradient centrifugation and cryopreserved in liquid nitrogen vapor phase. Analytical flow cytometry was used to check the purity and quantity of each magnetically sorted T cell population. Each sorted fraction had its genomic DNA isolated and then quantified by UV absorbance on a Nanodrop 2000c.

The receptor was derived from a woman in her 30s in good health. The chain is encoded by TRBV5-1 joined to TRBJ2-3, and possibly TRBD1, on 5 matching bases. Sequencing was performed on memory CD4+ T cells sorted from blood. The cell subset or site label, as the study defines it: CD45RA-negative fraction. CDR3 reads: CASSQGQGWGTDTQYF. The DNA sequence is as follows: TGCGCCAGCAGCCAAGGGCAGGGATGGGGCACAGATACGCAGTATTTT.